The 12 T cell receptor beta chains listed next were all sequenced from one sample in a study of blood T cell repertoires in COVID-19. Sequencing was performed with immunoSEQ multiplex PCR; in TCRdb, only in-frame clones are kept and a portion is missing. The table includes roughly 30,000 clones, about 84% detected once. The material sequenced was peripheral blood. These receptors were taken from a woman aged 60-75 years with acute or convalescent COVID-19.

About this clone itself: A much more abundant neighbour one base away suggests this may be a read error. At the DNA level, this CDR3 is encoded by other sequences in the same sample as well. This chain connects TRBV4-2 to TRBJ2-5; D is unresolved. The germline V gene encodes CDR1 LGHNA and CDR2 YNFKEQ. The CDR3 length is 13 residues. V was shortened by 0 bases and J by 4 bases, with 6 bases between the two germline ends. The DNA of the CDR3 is TGTGCCAGCAGCCAAGATCGGAGAGAGACCCAGTACTTC. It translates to CASSQDRRETQYF.

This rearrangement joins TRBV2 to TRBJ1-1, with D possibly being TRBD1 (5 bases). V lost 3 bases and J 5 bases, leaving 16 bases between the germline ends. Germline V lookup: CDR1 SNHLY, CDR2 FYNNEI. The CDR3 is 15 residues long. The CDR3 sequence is CASSDWTPIATEAFF. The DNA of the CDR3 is TGTGCCAGCAGTGATTGGACACCAATCGCAACTGAAGCTTTCTTT.

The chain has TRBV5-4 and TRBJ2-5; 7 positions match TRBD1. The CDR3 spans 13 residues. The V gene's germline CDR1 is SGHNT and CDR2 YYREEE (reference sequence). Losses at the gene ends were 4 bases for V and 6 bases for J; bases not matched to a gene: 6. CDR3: CASSPGTEQTQYF. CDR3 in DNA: TGTGCCAGCAGCCCCGGGACAGAGCAGACCCAGTACTTC.

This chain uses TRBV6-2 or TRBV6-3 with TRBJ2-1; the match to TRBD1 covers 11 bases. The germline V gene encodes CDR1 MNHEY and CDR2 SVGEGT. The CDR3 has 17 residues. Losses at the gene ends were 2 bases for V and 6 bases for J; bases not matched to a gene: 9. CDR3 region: CASSYRDRGGWGNEQFF. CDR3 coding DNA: TGTGCCAGCAGTTACAGGGACAGGGGGGGTTGGGGCAATGAGCAGTTCTTC.

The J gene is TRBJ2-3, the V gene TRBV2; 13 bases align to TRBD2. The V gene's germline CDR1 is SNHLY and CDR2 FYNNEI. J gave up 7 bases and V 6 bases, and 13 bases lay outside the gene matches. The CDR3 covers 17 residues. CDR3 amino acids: CASRETTSGGAAHTQYF. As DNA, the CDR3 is TGTGCCAGCAGGGAAACTACTAGCGGGGGGGCCGCCCATACGCAGTATTTT.

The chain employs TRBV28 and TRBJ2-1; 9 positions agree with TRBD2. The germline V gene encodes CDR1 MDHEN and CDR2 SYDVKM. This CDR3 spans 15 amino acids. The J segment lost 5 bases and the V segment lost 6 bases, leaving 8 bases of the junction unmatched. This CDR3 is CASSIGGGGDNEQFF. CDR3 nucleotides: TGTGCCAGCAGCATTGGTGGCGGGGGGGACAATGAGCAGTTCTTC.

This CDR3 reads CASSFKGAGGYTF. Written as DNA, the CDR3 is TGTGCCAGCAGCTTTAAGGGGGCGGGAGGCTACACCTTC. The chain combines TRBV12-1 with TRBJ1-2; the table calls TRBD1, which could not be checked here. TRBV12-1 is a recognized pseudogene. The CDR3 length is 13 residues.

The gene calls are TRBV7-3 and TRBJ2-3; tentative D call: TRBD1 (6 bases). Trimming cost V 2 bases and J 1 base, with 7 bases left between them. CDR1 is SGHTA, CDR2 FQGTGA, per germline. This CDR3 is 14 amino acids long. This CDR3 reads CASSLGQRTDTQYF. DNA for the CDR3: TGTGCCAGCAGCTTAGGACAGCGCACAGATACGCAGTATTTT. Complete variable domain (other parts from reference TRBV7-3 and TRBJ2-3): GAGVSQTPSNKVTEKGKYVELRCDPISGHTALYWYRQSLGQGPEFLIYFQGTGAADDSGLPNDRFFAVRPEGSVSTLKIQRTERGDSAVYLCASSLGQRTDTQYFGPGTRLTVL.

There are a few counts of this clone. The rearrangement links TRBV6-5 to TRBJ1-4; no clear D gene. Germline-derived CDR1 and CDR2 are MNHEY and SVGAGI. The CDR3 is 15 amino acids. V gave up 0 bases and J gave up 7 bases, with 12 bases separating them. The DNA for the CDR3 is TGTGCCAGCAGTTACTCGCGAGGGATTGGTGAAAAACTGTTTTTT. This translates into CASSYSRGIGEKLFF.

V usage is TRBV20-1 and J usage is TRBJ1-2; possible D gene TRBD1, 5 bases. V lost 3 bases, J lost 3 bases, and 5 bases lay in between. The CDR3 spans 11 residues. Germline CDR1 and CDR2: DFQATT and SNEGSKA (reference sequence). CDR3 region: CSASRDYGYTF. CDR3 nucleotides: TGCAGTGCTAGCAGGGACTATGGCTACACCTTC.

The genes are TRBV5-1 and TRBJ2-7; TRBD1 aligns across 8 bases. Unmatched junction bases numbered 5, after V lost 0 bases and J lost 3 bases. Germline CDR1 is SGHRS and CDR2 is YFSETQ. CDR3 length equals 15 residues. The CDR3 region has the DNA TGCGCCAGCAGCTTGGATCCGACAGGGGTCTACGAGCAGTACTTC. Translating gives CASSLDPTGVYEQYF.

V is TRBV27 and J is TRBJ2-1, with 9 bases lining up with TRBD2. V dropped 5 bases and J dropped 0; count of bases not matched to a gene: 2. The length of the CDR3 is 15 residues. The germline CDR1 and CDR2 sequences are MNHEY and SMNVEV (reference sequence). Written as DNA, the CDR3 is TGTGCCAGCAGTCCTAGCGGGGACTCCTACAATGAGCAGTTCTTC. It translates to CASSPSGDSYNEQFF.